The 10 T cell receptor beta chains in this list originate from one sample, sequenced in a study of blood T cell repertoires in COVID-19. The method was immunoSEQ multiplex PCR; TCRdb's version includes in-frame clones alone and lacks a portion of them. The sample contains 57,000 or so clones, under 80% of which appear only once. The sample taken for sequencing was peripheral blood. The receptor set was obtained from a man aged 55 to 70 with acute or convalescent COVID-19.

The chain couples TRBV5-1 to TRBJ2-1; TRBD2 might be the D (6 bases). V was trimmed by 4 bases and J by 6 bases, leaving 17 bases between them. CDR3 length: 15 amino acids. Germline CDR1 and CDR2: SGHRS and YFSETQ. CDR3 in DNA: TGCGCCAGCAGCCTCGGGGGACCTCCAAGCAATGAGCAGTTCTTC. This sequence encodes CASSLGGPPSNEQFF.

V usage is TRBV28 and J usage is TRBJ2-7, with 7 nucleotides matching TRBD2. The CDR3 is 14 amino acids. V dropped 5 bases and J dropped 5; count of bases not matched to a gene: 9. Germline values: CDR1 MDHEN, CDR2 SYDVKM. In nucleotides, the CDR3 is TGTGCCAGCAGTCCCGGGACTAACGGGAACGAGCAGTACTTC. The encoded protein is CASSPGTNGNEQYF.

This chain joins TRBV10-3 and TRBJ2-3; D gene uncertain. The CDR3 spans 13 residues. The germline V gene encodes CDR1 ENHRY and CDR2 SYGVKD. V shed 4 bases and J shed 2 bases, with 7 bases lying between them. The CDR3 protein is CAISGQVTDTQYF. In DNA, the CDR3 is TGTGCCATCAGTGGTCAGGTCACAGATACGCAGTATTTT.

The V call is TRBV10-1, the J call TRBJ2-3; tentative D call: TRBD1 (6 bases). Trimming left V 2 bases short and J 4 bases short, with 10 bases between. The CDR3 consists of 14 residues. From germline, CDR1 is WNHNN and CDR2 SYGVQD (reference sequence). CDR3: CASSETGLADTQYF. The CDR3 nucleotides are TGCGCCAGCAGTGAGACAGGGTTAGCAGATACGCAGTATTTT.

The chain links TRBV6-2 or TRBV6-3 to TRBJ2-1, with a weak D call TRBD1 (6 bases). In germline, CDR1 is MNHEY, CDR2 SVGEGT. V lost 6 bases to trimming and J lost 5 bases, with 20 bases between them. There are 16 residues in the CDR3. In DNA form, the CDR3 reads TGTGCCAGCAGCCCTCGGGACGGGACAAAGAACAATGAGCAGTTCTTC. Translation: CASSPRDGTKNNEQFF.

J is TRBJ2-3 and V is TRBV5-4; D is uncertain. CDR3 length: 14 amino acids. V was cut by 5 bases and J by 2 bases, with 12 bases left in between. CDR1 is SGHNT, CDR2 YYREEE, per germline (reference sequence). The chain's CDR3 is CASSGPIVTDTQYF. The CDR3 DNA follows: TGTGCCAGCAGTGGGCCGATCGTCACAGATACGCAGTATTTT.

The sample holds many counts of this clone. The rearrangement links TRBV18 to TRBJ1-2; 8 positions agree with TRBD1. V trimming: 3 bases; J trimming: 8 bases; junction bases outside the gene matches: 5. Germline values: CDR1 KGHSH, CDR2 LQKENI. This CDR3 contains 13 residues. The CDR3 DNA sequence: TGTGCCAGCTCACCCAAGACAGGGGACGGCTACACCTTC. This translates into CASSPKTGDGYTF.

This clone has a single count. This rearrangement joins TRBV19 to TRBJ1-3, with TRBD1 identical over 7 bases. Trimming at V came to 1 base and at J to 2 bases, leaving 14 bases not matched to a gene. Germline lookup yields CDR1 LNHDA and CDR2 SQIVND (reference sequence). This CDR3 is 19 amino acids long. CDR3 in amino acids: CASSIALTRDRVTGNTIYF. CDR3 nucleotides: TGTGCCAGTAGTATAGCCCTTACTCGCGACAGGGTGACTGGAAACACCATATATTTT.

V and J are TRBV30 and TRBJ2-2; TRBD2 matches 13 bases. With V trimmed by 0 bases and J by 6 bases, 4 bases remained unmatched. Germline CDR1 is GTSNPN and CDR2 is SVGIG (reference sequence). The CDR3 is 16 residues long. CDR3 sequence reads: CAWSVLAGGGPGELFF. In DNA form, the CDR3 reads TGTGCCTGGAGTGTACTAGCGGGAGGGGGTCCCGGGGAGCTGTTTTTT. Full variable domain (rest looked up from reference TRBV30 and TRBJ2-2): SQTIHQWPATLVQPVGSPLSLECTVEGTSNPNLYWYRQAAGRGLQLLFYSVGIGQISSEVPQNLSASRPQDRQFILSSKKLLLSDSGFYLCAWSVLAGGGPGELFFGEGSRLTVL.

The chain is built from TRBV19 and TRBJ1-2; 7 nucleotides line up with TRBD1. The CDR3 contains 14 residues. The germline gives CDR1 LNHDA, CDR2 SQIVND (reference sequence). V was pared by 0 bases and J by 8 bases, with 6 bases of the junction left unmatched. The CDR3 DNA reads as TGTGCCAGTAGTATAGAAGGGACAGTTTACGGCTACACCTTC. Translated: CASSIEGTVYGYTF.